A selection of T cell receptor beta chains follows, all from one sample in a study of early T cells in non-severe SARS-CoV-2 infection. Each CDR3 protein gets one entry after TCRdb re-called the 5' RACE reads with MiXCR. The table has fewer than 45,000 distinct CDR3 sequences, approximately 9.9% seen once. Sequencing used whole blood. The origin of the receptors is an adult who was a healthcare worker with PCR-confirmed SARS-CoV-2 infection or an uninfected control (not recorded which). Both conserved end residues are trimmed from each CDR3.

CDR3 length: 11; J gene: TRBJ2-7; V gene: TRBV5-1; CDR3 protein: ASSLLGVAEQY
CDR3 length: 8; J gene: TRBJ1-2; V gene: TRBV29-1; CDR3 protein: SAGQTFYT
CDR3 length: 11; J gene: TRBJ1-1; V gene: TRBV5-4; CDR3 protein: ASNQGANTEAF
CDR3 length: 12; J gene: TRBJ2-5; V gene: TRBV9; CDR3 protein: ASSVGTGLKTQY
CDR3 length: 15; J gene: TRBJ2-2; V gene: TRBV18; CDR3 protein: ASSPQIWTSVPGELF
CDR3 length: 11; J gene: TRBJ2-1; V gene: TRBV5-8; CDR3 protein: ASSPDGNNEQF
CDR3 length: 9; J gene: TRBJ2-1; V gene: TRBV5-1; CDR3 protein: ASSLGNEQF
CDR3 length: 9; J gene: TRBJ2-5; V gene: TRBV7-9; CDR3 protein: ASSFGETQY
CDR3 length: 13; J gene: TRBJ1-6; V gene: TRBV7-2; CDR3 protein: ASSATGGKDSPLH
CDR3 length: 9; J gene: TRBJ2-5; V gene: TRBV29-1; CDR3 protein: SVAQGETQY
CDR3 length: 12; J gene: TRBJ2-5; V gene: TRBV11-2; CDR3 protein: ASSRSGGQETQY
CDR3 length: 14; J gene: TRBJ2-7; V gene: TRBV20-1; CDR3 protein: SARAPGLQTTYEQY
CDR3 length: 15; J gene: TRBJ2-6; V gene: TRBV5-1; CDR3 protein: ASSLFTADSGANVLT
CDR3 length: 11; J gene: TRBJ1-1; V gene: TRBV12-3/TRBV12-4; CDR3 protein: ASRDTRDTEAF
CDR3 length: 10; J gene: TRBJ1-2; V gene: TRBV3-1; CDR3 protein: ASSNGQIGYT
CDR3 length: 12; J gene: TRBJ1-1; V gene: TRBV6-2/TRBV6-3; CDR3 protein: ASSWTGGNTEAF
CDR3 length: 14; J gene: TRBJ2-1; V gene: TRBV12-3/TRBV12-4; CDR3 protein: ASSFLARSRGDEQF
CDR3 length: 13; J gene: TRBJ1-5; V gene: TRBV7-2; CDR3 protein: ASSRGQGAIQPQH
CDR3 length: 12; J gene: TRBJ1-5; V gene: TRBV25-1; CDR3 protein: ASSSGGLYQPQH
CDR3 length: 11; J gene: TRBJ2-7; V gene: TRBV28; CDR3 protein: ASRPLATYEQY
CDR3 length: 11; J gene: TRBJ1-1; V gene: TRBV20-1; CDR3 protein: SASRTADTEAF
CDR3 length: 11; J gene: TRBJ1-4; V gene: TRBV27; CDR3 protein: ASRRDRVEKLF
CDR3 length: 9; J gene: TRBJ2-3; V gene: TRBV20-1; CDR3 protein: SARRSDTQY
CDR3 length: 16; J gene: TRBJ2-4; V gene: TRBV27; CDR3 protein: ASSQWGLAGEGKNIQY
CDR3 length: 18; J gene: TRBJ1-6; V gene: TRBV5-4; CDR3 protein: ASSSLPSGDLSSNNSPLH
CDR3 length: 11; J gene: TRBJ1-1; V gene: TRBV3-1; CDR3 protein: ASSWRQDPEAF
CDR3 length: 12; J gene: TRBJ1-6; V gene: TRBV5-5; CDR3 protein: AVSRDPINSPLH
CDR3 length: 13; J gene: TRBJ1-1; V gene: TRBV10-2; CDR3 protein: ASMTGRAPDTEAF
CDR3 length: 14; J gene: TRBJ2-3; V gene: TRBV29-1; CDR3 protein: SVDVSSGGVTDTQY
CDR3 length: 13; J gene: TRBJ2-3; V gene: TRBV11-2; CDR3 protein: ASSFDGVGTDTQY
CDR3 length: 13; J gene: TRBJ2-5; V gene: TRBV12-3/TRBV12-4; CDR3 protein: ASSFGTSRKETQY
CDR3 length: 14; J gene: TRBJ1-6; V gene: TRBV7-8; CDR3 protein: ASSLPPRSYNSPLH
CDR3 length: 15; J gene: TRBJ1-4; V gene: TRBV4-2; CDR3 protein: ASSQDPVLGANEKLF
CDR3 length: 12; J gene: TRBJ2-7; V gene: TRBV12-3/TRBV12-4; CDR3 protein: ASTKQGSSYEQY
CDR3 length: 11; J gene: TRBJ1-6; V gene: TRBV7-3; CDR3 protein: ASSKEGHSPLH
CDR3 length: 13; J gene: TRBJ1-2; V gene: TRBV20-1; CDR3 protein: SARDPLEGYYGYT
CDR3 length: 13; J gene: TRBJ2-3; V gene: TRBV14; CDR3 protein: ASSQGVSRTDTQY
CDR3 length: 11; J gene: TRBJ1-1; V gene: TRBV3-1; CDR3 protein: ASSQQGRREAF
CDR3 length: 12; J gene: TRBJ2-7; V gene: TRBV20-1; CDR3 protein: SAERTGKNYEQY
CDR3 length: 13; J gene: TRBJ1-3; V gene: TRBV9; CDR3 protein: ASSPGSYSGNTIY
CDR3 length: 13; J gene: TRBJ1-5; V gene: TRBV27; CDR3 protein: ASSYEGLGNQPQH
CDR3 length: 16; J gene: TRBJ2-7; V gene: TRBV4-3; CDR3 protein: ASSQYGQGASPKYEQY
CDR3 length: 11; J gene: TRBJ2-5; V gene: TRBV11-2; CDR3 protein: ASSLFGRETQY
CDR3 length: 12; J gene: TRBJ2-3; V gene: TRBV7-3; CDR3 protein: ASSFRDYTDTQY
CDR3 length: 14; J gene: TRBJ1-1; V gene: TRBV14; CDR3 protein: ASSPLMVGGGTEAF
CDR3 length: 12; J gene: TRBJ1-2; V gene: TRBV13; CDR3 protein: ASSLGGPDRGYT
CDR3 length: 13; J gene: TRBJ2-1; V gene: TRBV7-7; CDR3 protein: ASSRGLAGINEQF
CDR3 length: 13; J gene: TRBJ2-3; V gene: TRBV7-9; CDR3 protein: ASSSGAWEADTQY
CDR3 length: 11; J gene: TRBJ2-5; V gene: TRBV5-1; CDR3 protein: ASSLIGKETQY
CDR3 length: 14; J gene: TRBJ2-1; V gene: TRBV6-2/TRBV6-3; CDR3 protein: ASTSGGRLAYNEQF
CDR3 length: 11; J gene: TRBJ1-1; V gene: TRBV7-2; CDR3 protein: ASSFRQNTEAF
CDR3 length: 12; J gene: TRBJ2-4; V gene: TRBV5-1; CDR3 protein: ASSPGTATNIQY
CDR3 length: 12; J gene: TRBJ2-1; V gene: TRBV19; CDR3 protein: ASRLAGRYNEQF
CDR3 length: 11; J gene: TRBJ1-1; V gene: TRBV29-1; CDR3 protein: SVARTRNTEAF